The clone carrying this T cell receptor (beta chain) was recorded a few times. No antigen is known for it. TCRdb reanalysed the 5' RACE reads using MiXCR and keeps one entry per CDR3 protein. This sample carries 200,000 to 250,000 distinct CDR3 sequences, 16% of them seen once, and the ten largest clones take around 3.8%. V trimming: 2 bases; J trimming: 5 bases; junction bases outside the gene matches: 6. CDR3 length: 14 amino acids. CDR1 is GTSNPN, CDR2 SVGIG, per germline (reference sequence). The data were taken from a study of T-cell memory formation after mild COVID-19. Study-wide points: Several responding clones turned up in pre-infection memory, indicating that cross-reactive memory may have taken part. Clones shrinking from day 15 to 85 showed even CD4/CD8 mixes; later expanders tilted CD4+.

This clonotype was obtained from a man between 18 and 35 years old who had mild COVID-19 (a few samples of this study predate the infection). Cell type and time point are not known. V and J are TRBV30 and TRBJ1-5; 7 nucleotides align to TRBD1. Sequenced input: PBMCs or a T cell subset sorted from them (not recorded which). CDR3 bases: TGTGCCTGGAGTAAGACAGGGACCTATCAGCCCCAGCATTTT. Its translation is CAWSKTGTYQPQHF.